The 10 T cell receptor beta chains reported below all come from one sample, sequenced in a study of blood T cell repertoires in COVID-19 (dated by TCRdb to 2018 to 2020). The library was obtained by the immunoSEQ multiplex PCR assay. This immuneACCESS table, as held by TCRdb, lists in-frame sequences with V and J called but not all clones. Of the missing ones, under half trace to an unresolved V gene in checked studies; the others have no known cause. This sample holds approximately 220,000 clones; approximately 80% were observed only once. The ten largest account for 1.3% of the sample. What was sequenced was PBMCs or T cells enriched from blood (not recorded which). Source of these receptors: a woman aged 40 to 49 with acute COVID-19.

CDR3 amino acids: CASSFAGGPAGELFF. The DNA for the CDR3 is TGTGCCAGCAGCTTTGCGGGAGGGCCTGCCGGGGAGCTGTTTTTT. The J gene is TRBJ2-2, the V gene TRBV11-3; 9 bases are shared with TRBD2. Germline CDR1 and CDR2: SGHNT and YENEEA. The ends lost 3 bases at V and 6 bases at J; junction bases unmatched: 5. The CDR3 sequence is 15 residues long.

Here the CDR3 DNA reads TGTGCCACCAGTGACACTAGCGGGCGATCTAGCACAGATACGCAGTATTTT. Translation: CATSDTSGRSSTDTQYF. This rearrangement joins TRBV24-1 to TRBJ2-3, with TRBD2 identical over 9 bases. The CDR3 loop spans 17 amino acids. The V segment lost 4 bases and the J segment 0 bases; nucleotides outside the gene matches: 7. Germline V lookup: CDR1 KGHDR, CDR2 SFDVKD.

The J gene is TRBJ1-2, the V gene TRBV19; D gene ambiguous. Trimming took 9 bases from V and 4 from J, leaving 18 bases between them. This CDR3 has 14 amino acids. Germline loops: CDR1 LNHDA, CDR2 SQIVND (reference sequence). CDR3 in DNA: TGTGCCAGCCAAAACTACCTCGAGGGCTATGGCTACACCTTC. Its protein is CASQNYLEGYGYTF.

The chain employs TRBV6-2 or TRBV6-3 and TRBJ1-2, with D perhaps matching TRBD1 (6 bases). V gave up 6 bases and J gave up 1 base, with 18 bases separating them. CDR3 length equals 16 residues. Germline CDR1 reads MNHEY; CDR2 reads SVGEGT. The CDR3 DNA follows: TGTGCCAGCAGCTCTCCTAGGACAGAAGTTAACTATGGCTACACCTTC. Encoded protein: CASSSPRTEVNYGYTF.

The genes are TRBV7-9 and TRBJ2-2, with D uncertain. Trimming pared 3 bases from V and 6 bases from J, leaving 17 bases between. CDR1 is SEHNR, CDR2 FQNEAQ, per germline (reference sequence). CDR3 size: 16 residues. This CDR3 is CASSFVSGLDPGELFF. CDR3 coding DNA: TGTGCCAGCAGCTTTGTGTCAGGATTAGATCCCGGGGAGCTGTTTTTT.

The chain joins TRBV20-1 to TRBJ2-4, with D hard to call. This CDR3 has 10 residues. Trimming took 6 bases from V and 8 from J, leaving 8 bases between them. The V gene's germline CDR1 is DFQATT and CDR2 SNEGSKA (reference sequence). The CDR3 DNA reads as TGCAGTGCCAAGGCGGACATTCAGTACTTC. Translated: CSAKADIQYF.

The chain carries TRBV4-2 and TRBJ1-3, with D unresolved. This CDR3 has 17 amino acids. Germline CDR1 is LGHNA and CDR2 is YNFKEQ. Deletions cut 4 bases from V and 0 bases from J, with 16 bases between. The CDR3 loop is CASSPNSGRNSGNTIYF. DNA of the CDR3: TGTGCCAGCAGCCCCAATAGCGGACGCAACTCTGGAAACACCATATATTTT.

J is TRBJ1-2 and V is TRBV18; unclear D gene. The CDR3 loop spans 13 amino acids. With 0 bases removed from V and 6 bases from J, the gap between germline ends came to 8 bases. From germline, CDR1 is KGHSH and CDR2 LQKENI. CDR3 sequence reads: CASSPPTRDGYTF. Written as DNA, the CDR3 is TGTGCCAGCTCACCACCGACGCGGGATGGCTACACCTTC.

This chain links TRBV4-2 with TRBJ2-1, with unresolved D. CDR3 length: 12 residues. The V gene lost 3 bases and the J gene lost 5 bases, with 5 bases spanning the gap. Looked up from germline, CDR1 is LGHNA and CDR2 is YNFKEQ. CDR3 amino acids: CASSQENNEQFF. CDR3 nucleotides: TGTGCCAGCAGCCAGGAGAACAATGAGCAGTTCTTC.

The chain couples TRBV6-2 or TRBV6-3 to TRBJ2-7; possible D gene TRBD2, 5 bases. The CDR3 spans 14 residues. Germline lookup yields CDR1 MNHEY and CDR2 SVGEGT. V was cut by 2 bases and J by 0 bases, with 8 bases left in between. The CDR3 loop reads CASSYGAVSYEQYF. CDR3 sequence (DNA): TGTGCCAGCAGTTACGGAGCGGTCTCCTACGAGCAGTACTTC.